This T cell receptor (beta chain) was captured in a study of CD8 T cells in ankylosing spondylitis. Findings of the study overall: Blood of patients with ankylosing spondylitis appeared to be characterized by a TCR beta motif of eight highly homologous variants. In peripheral blood, disease-linked CD8+ clones occurred at relatively low frequencies.

Turning to this clonotype: Its antigen is still unknown.

TCRdb reanalysed the 5' RACE reads using MiXCR and keeps one entry per CDR3 protein. The sample has about 750,000 distinct CDR3 sequences, under 20% seen once; the top ten hold under 20%. The germline gives CDR1 MNHEY, CDR2 SMNVEV (reference sequence). Trimming cost V 4 bases and J 10 bases; bases outside gene matches: 10. The CDR3 spans 15 residues. The sequenced sample was blood, either unsorted or a sorted T cell fraction (not recorded which). The chain uses TRBV27 and TRBJ2-1; 10 bases are a match to TRBD1. The TCR was taken from a male donor with ankylosing spondylitis. The CDR3 DNA reads TGTGCCAGCAGTTCCGGGTGGGGGACAGGGGCCGAGCAGTTCTTC. Translation gives CASSSGWGTGAEQFF.